This T cell receptor (beta chain) was captured by sequencing in a study of cytomegalovirus exposure and HLA in healthy donors. This clone showed up just once. What it recognizes is unknown. As for the donors, each was a healthy bone marrow donor. There were likely unrecorded immune exposures, though donors were nominally healthy when sampled. The study ran its PCR with 60 Vbeta and 13 Jbeta primers. Using immunoSEQ multiplex PCR, the repertoire was profiled, and TCRdb retains in-frame clones only, with some absent. Here the sample spans 85,000 to 100,000 clones, 77% being singletons. General study results and limits: The only immune exposure information that was available was CMV serostatus.

Trimming stripped 5 bases from V and 1 base from J, with 11 bases between. CDR1 and CDR2 from the germline V gene are MNHEY and SVGAGI. CDR3 length: 14 residues. The genes are TRBV6-5 and TRBJ1-1; tentatively, D is TRBD1 (5 bases). Sequenced input: PBMCs. The sequence was obtained from a man aged 45 to 65 in good health and CMV-seropositive. CDR3 DNA: TGTGCCAGCAGTCGGCAGGGAAAGAACACTGAAGCTTTCTTT. As protein: CASSRQGKNTEAFF.